The sequence of this T cell receptor (beta chain) was determined in a study of shared clonotypes between healthy human individuals. Background on the study: The plates for each donor numbered three CD4 naive, three CD4 memory, two CD8 naive and one CD8 memory.

In the case of this clone: The antigen remains undetermined.

Assay execution proceeded at the deep level. Genomic DNA from each subset was divided evenly over several immunoSEQ plates. TCRdb's table, derived via immunoSEQ multiplex PCR, lists solely in-frame clones and lacks some. The sample has approximately 2,300,000 clones, around 90% seen once. Notes on the study in general: Estimated richness values were generally larger in naive subsets than in memory subsets.

This TCR derives from a man aged 18 to 35 in good health. Some clones in this sample may be carry-over from other donors' samples. The specimen was naive CD4+ T cells from PBMCs. Indicated subset: CD45RA+ positively selected.

The CDR3 protein is CASSKGERGRGETQYF. CDR3 DNA: TGTGCCAGCAGCAAGGGAGAGAGGGGGCGAGGAGAGACCCAGTACTTC. This chain links TRBV27 with TRBJ2-5; 7 nucleotides agree with TRBD1. V gave up 6 bases and J gave up 4 bases; unmatched junction bases: 14. This CDR3 contains 16 residues. Germline V CDR1 and CDR2: MNHEY, SMNVEV (reference sequence).